Given below is one TCR beta chain in context. This sample is drawn from a study of T cell changes during pregnancy in multiple sclerosis. Germline V lookup: CDR1 MRHNA, CDR2 SNTAGT. The CDR3 contains 12 residues. After removal of 2 bases from V and 8 bases from J, the junction contained 2 bases not matched to a gene. Libraries were prepared by immunoSEQ multiplex PCR; TCRdb keeps only in-frame clonotypes and omits some of them. This sample has roughly 42,000 clones; around nine tenths occur once, and the top ten carry around 0.63%. The material was CD4+ T cells from peripheral blood mononuclear cells, obtained in the first trimester of pregnancy. The rearrangement uses TRBV6-4 and TRBJ1-1, with 7 bases that match TRBD1. This TCR was sampled from a female donor with multiple sclerosis, enrolled in a pregnancy study. DNA for the CDR3: TGTGCCAGCAGTGACCGGACAGGCGAAGCTTTCTTT. Encoded protein: CASSDRTGEAFF.